The rows below give T cell receptor beta chains drawn from one sample of a study of blood T cell repertoires in COVID-19. TCRdb keeps only in-frame clones here, not all; method: immunoSEQ multiplex PCR. The sample has 150,000 or so clones; approximately 90% are singletons. The source material was peripheral blood. The receptors shown here come from a man between 18 and 29 years old with acute or convalescent COVID-19. Both conserved end residues are trimmed from each CDR3. D genes are given only for firm matches.

J gene: TRBJ1-5
D gene: TRBD1
CDR3 length: 13
V gene: TRBV18
CDR3 protein: ASSPRQGENQPQH

J gene: TRBJ1-4
D gene: -
CDR3 length: 13
V gene: TRBV15
CDR3 protein: ATRDTGSGTEKLF

J gene: TRBJ2-1
D gene: -
CDR3 length: 13
V gene: TRBV7-2
CDR3 protein: ASSLDSQNYNEQF

J gene: TRBJ2-2
D gene: TRBD2
CDR3 length: 13
V gene: TRBV30
CDR3 protein: AWSPGTSGYGELF

J gene: TRBJ1-5
D gene: -
CDR3 length: 12
V gene: TRBV27
CDR3 protein: ASSLRGADQPQH

J gene: TRBJ1-4
D gene: -
CDR3 length: 10
V gene: TRBV6-6
CDR3 protein: ASSYEGAGAH

J gene: TRBJ1-2
D gene: -
CDR3 length: 14
V gene: TRBV24-1
CDR3 protein: ATSDTPGGGDYGYT

J gene: TRBJ2-2
D gene: -
CDR3 length: 13
V gene: TRBV7-3
CDR3 protein: ASTHLGQGIGELF

J gene: TRBJ2-5
D gene: -
CDR3 length: 12
V gene: TRBV11-2
CDR3 protein: ASSSSRGWETQY

J gene: TRBJ2-7
D gene: -
CDR3 length: 10
V gene: TRBV5-1
CDR3 protein: ASSLNGYEQY

J gene: TRBJ2-3
D gene: -
CDR3 length: 12
V gene: TRBV30
CDR3 protein: AWSVRGSTDTQY

J gene: TRBJ1-5
D gene: TRBD1
CDR3 length: 13
V gene: TRBV25-1
CDR3 protein: ASSPPGTGNQPQH

J gene: TRBJ1-5
D gene: TRBD1
CDR3 length: 14
V gene: TRBV28
CDR3 protein: ASSLEVQGVPQPQH

J gene: TRBJ2-1
D gene: TRBD2
CDR3 length: 12
V gene: TRBV6-4
CDR3 protein: ASSGTSGGNEQF

J gene: TRBJ2-7
D gene: -
CDR3 length: 13
V gene: TRBV3-1/TRBV3-2
CDR3 protein: ASSQDLQVVYEQY

J gene: TRBJ2-3
D gene: -
CDR3 length: 14
V gene: TRBV7-6
CDR3 protein: ASSPRPQKYTDTQY

J gene: TRBJ1-1
D gene: -
CDR3 length: 10
V gene: TRBV28
CDR3 protein: ASRTLNTEAF

J gene: TRBJ1-2
D gene: -
CDR3 length: 11
V gene: TRBV3-1/TRBV3-2
CDR3 protein: ASSRTENYGYT

J gene: TRBJ2-5
D gene: -
CDR3 length: 10
V gene: TRBV10-1
CDR3 protein: ASSSSGQTQY

J gene: TRBJ1-2
D gene: TRBD1
CDR3 length: 14
V gene: TRBV5-5
CDR3 protein: ASRPNPDRGFNGYT

J gene: TRBJ2-1
D gene: -
CDR3 length: 12
V gene: TRBV30
CDR3 protein: AWNRDTTYNEQF

J gene: TRBJ2-1
D gene: -
CDR3 length: 12
V gene: TRBV28
CDR3 protein: ASRGDTDGDEQF

J gene: TRBJ2-5
D gene: -
CDR3 length: 12
V gene: TRBV5-4
CDR3 protein: ASSFISSQETQY